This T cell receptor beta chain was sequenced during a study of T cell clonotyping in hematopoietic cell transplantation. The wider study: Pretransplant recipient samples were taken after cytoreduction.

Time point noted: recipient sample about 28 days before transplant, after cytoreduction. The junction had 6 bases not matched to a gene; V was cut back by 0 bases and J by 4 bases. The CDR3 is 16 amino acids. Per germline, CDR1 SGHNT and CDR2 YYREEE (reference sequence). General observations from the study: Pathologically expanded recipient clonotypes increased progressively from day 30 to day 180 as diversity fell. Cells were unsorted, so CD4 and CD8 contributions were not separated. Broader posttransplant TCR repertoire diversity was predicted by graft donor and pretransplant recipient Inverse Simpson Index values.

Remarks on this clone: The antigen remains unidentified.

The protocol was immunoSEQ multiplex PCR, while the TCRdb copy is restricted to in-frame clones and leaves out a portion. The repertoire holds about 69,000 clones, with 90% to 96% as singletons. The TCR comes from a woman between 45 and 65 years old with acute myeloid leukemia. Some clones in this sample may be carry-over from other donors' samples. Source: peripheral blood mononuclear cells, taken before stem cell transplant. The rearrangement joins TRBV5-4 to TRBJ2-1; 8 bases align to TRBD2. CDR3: CASSLVGGGLYNEQFF. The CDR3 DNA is TGTGCCAGCAGCTTGGTGGGCGGGGGGTTATACAATGAGCAGTTCTTC.